This section outlines one T cell receptor beta chain sequence together with its context. Authors' analysis steps: Amplification from reference gene primers served as the basis for estimated nucleated cell counts. Data came from immunoSEQ multiplex PCR; TCRdb stores just in-frame clones and leaves some out. D and trimming come from the DNA, and the V and J calls and clone size come from that table. In the table there are about 260,000 clones, 86% of which are singletons. This sample is drawn from a study of blood T cell repertoires in COVID-19. Across the study: The United States, Italy and Spain supplied acute and convalescent COVID-19 samples. PBMCs, B-cell-depleted T cells, or T cells were the source of the cDNA or gDNA that made up the material.

Germline V gives CDR1 SGHRS, CDR2 YFSETQ. The CDR3 covers 18 residues. Trimming at V came to 4 bases and at J to 8 bases, leaving 20 bases not matched to a gene. Sequenced: peripheral blood. The V gene is TRBV5-1, the J gene TRBJ1-4; 7 bases are a match to TRBD1. The sequence derives from a man aged 25 to 40 with active or convalescent COVID-19. CDR3 protein: CASSRTFRDSANKEKLFF. In DNA, the CDR3 is TGCGCCAGCAGCAGGACTTTCCGGGACAGTGCTAATAAAGAAAAACTGTTTTTT.